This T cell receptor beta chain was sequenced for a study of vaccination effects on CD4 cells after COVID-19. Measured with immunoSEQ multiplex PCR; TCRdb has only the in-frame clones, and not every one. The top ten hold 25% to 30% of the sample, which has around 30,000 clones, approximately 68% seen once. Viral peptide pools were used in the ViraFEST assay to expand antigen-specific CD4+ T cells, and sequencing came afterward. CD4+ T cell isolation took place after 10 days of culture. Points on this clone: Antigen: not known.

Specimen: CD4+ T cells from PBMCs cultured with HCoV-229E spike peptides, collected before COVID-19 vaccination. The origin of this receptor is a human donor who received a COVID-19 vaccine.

CDR3 residues: CASSLRTGGGYNEQFF. CDR3 coding DNA: TGCGCCAGCAGCTTACGGACAGGGGGAGGGTACAATGAGCAGTTCTTC. The V and J genes are TRBV5-1 and TRBJ2-1; 10 bases are a match to TRBD1. Germline V gene sequence: CDR1 SGHRS, CDR2 YFSETQ. Trimming took 2 bases from V and 4 from J; bases not matched to a gene: 6. The length of the CDR3 is 16 residues.